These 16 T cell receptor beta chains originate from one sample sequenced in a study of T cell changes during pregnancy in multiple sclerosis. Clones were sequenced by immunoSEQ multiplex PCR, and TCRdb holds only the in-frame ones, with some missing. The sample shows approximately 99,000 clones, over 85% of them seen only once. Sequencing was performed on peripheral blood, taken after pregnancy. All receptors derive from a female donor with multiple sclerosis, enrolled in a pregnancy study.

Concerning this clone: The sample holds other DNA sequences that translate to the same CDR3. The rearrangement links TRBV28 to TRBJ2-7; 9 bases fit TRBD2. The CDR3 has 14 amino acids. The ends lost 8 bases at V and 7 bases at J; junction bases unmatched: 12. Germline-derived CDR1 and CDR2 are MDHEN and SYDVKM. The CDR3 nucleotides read TGTGCCAGCGGGATCCGAGGACTAGCGAAGGAGCAGTACTTC. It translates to CASGIRGLAKEQYF.

The chain's CDR3 is CASSVGSGPGEEQFF. CDR3 nucleotides: TGTGCCAGCAGCGTAGGGTCGGGGCCGGGGGAGGAGCAGTTCTTC. The chain couples TRBV9 to TRBJ2-1; D possibly corresponds to TRBD2 (6 bases). The CDR3 is 15 residues long. V gave up 0 bases and J gave up 10 bases, with 17 bases separating them. Germline CDR1 and CDR2: SGDLS and YYNGEE.

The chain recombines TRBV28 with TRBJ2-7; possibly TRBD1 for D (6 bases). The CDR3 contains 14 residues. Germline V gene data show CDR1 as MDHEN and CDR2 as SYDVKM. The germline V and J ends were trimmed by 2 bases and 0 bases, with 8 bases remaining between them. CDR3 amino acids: CASSLGDNSYEQYF. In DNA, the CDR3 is TGTGCCAGCAGTTTAGGGGACAACTCCTACGAGCAGTACTTC.

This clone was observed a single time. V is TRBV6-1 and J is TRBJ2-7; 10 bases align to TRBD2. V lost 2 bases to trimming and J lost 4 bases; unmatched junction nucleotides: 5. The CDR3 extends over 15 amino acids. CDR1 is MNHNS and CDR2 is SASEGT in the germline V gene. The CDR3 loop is CASSESASGSYEQYF. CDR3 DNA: TGTGCCAGCAGTGAATCGGCTAGCGGGAGTTACGAGCAGTACTTC.

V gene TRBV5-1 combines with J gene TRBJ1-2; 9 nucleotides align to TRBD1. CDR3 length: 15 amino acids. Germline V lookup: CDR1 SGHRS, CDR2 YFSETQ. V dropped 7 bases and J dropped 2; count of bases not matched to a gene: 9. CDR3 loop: CASGTGIHLNYGYTF. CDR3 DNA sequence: TGCGCCAGCGGGACAGGGATTCATCTCAACTATGGCTACACCTTC.

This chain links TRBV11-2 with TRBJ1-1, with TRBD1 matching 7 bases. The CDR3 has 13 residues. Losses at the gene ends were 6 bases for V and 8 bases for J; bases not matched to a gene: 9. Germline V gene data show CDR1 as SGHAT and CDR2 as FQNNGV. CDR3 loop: CASSFSTGVEAFF. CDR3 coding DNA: TGTGCCAGCAGTTTCTCTACAGGGGTGGAAGCTTTCTTT. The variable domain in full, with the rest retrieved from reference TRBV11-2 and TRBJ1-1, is EAGVAQSPRYKIIEKRQSVAFWCNPISGHATLYWYQQILGQGPKLLIQFQNNGVVDDSQLPKDRFSAERLKGVDSTLKIQPAKLEDSAVYLCASSFSTGVEAFFGQGTRLTVV.

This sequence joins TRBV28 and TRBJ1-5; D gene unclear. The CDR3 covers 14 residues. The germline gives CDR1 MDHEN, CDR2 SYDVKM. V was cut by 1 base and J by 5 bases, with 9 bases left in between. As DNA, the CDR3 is TGTGCCAGCAGTTTATTAGGAGGTTATCAGCCCCAGCATTTT. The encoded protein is CASSLLGGYQPQHF.

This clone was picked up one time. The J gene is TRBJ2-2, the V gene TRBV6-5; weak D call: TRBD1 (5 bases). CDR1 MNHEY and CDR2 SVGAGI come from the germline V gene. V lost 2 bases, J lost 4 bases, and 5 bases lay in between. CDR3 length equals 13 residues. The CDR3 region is CASSYDSTGELFF. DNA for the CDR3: TGTGCCAGCAGTTACGACAGCACCGGGGAGCTGTTTTTT.

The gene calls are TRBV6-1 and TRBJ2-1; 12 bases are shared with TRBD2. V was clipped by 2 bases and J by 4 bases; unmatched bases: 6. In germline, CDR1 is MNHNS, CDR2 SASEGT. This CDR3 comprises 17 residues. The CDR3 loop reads CASSERLAGVNYNEQFF. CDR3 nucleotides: TGTGCCAGCAGTGAAAGACTAGCGGGAGTAAATTACAATGAGCAGTTCTTC.

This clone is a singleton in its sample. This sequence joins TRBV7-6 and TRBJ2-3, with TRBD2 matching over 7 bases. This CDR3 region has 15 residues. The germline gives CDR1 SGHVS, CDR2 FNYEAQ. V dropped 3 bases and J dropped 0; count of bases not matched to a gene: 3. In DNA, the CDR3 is TGTGCCAGCAGCTTGGCGGGAGCTAGCACAGATACGCAGTATTTT. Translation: CASSLAGASTDTQYF.

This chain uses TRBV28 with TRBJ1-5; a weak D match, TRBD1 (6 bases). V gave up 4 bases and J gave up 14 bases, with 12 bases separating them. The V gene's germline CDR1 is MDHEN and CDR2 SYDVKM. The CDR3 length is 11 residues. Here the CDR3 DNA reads TGTGCCAGCAGTTCATCCAGGGGAGAGCATTTT. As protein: CASSSSRGEHF.

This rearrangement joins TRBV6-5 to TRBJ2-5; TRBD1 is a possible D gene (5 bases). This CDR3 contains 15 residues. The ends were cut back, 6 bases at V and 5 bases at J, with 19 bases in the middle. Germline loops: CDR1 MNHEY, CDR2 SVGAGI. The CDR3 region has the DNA TGTGCCAGCAGCCCAACCGGCGGTAAGGGGGAGACCCAGTACTTC. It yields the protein CASSPTGGKGETQYF.

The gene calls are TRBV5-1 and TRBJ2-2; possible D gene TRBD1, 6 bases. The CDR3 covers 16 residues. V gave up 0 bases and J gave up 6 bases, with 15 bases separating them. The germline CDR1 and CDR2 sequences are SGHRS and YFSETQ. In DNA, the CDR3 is TGCGCCAGCAGCTTGGTTGCAGGGGAAGGGTCCGGGGAGCTGTTTTTT. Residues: CASSLVAGEGSGELFF.

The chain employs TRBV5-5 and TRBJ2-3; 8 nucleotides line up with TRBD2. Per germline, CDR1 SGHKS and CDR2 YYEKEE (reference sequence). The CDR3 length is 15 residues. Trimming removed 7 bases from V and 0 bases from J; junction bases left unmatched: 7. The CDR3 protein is CASGDTSGSTDTQYF. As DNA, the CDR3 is TGTGCCAGCGGCGATACTAGCGGAAGCACAGATACGCAGTATTTT.

The CDR3: CASSLEGTSSYEQYF. Written as DNA, the CDR3 is TGCGCCAGCAGCTTGGAAGGGACTAGCTCCTACGAGCAGTACTTC. The chain combines TRBV5-1 with TRBJ2-7; 8 bases line up with TRBD2. The CDR3 is made up of 15 amino acids. CDR1 is SGHRS and CDR2 is YFSETQ in the germline V gene. The trim removed 0 bases at V and 0 bases at J, leaving 2 bases unmatched. Full variable domain (rest looked up from reference TRBV5-1 and TRBJ2-7): KAGVTQTPRYLIKTRGQQVTLSCSPISGHRSVSWYQQTPGQGLQFLFEYFSETQRNKGNFPGRFSGRQFSNSRSEMNVSTLELGDSALYLCASSLEGTSSYEQYFGPGTRLTVT.

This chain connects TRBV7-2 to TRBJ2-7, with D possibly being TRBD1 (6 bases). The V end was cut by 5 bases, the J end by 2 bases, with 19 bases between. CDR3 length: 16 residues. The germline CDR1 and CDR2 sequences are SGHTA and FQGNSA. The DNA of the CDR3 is TGTGCCAGCAGCCCACCCTTTGGGACAAAAACCTACGAGCAGTACTTC. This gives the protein CASSPPFGTKTYEQYF.